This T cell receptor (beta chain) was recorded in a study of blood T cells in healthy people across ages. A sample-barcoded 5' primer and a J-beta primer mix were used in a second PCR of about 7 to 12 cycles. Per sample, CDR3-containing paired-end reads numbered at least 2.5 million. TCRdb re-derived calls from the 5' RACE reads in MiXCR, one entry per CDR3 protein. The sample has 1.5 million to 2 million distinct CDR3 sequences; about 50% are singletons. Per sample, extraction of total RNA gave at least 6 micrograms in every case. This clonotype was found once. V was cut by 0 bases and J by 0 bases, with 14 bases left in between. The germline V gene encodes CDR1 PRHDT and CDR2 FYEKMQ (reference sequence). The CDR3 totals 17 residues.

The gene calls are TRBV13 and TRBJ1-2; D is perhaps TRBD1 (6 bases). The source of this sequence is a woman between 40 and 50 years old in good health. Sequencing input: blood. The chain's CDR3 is CASSLGQGGEANYGYTF. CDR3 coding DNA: TGTGCCAGCAGCTTAGGACAGGGAGGTGAGGCTAACTATGGCTACACCTTC.